This T cell receptor (beta chain) was identified during a study of CXCR3-negative and CXCR3-positive naive CD8 T cells. Turning to the study itself: With about 1.5 +/- 0.3 million reads per library, the TRB reads numbered about 135 million in total.

Study-level points and caveats: Naive CXCR3-negative and CXCR3-positive cells had similar TRBV-TRBJ usage; memory differed. Much lower diversity was found in memory CD8+ cells, while both naive subsets had comparably high diversity.

CDR1 is SGHVS and CDR2 is FQNEAQ in the germline V gene. The CDR3 runs 16 residues. Comment on this clonotype: The target antigen is unknown.

The authors made the TRB cDNA libraries by 5' RACE using UMI labels. TCRdb re-called the 5' RACE reads; every CDR3 protein appears as one record, without DNA. Across 35,000 to 40,000 distinct CDR3 sequences, the top ten clones capture approximately 15% of the sample. This receptor was obtained from a human donor in good health. Some clones in this sample may be carry-over from other donors' samples. V and J are TRBV7-8 and TRBJ2-3; with no DNA, the TCRdb D assignment of TRBD2 cannot be verified. Sequences were obtained from memory CD8+ T cells from blood. The CDR3 spells CASSSGLADSTDTQYF.